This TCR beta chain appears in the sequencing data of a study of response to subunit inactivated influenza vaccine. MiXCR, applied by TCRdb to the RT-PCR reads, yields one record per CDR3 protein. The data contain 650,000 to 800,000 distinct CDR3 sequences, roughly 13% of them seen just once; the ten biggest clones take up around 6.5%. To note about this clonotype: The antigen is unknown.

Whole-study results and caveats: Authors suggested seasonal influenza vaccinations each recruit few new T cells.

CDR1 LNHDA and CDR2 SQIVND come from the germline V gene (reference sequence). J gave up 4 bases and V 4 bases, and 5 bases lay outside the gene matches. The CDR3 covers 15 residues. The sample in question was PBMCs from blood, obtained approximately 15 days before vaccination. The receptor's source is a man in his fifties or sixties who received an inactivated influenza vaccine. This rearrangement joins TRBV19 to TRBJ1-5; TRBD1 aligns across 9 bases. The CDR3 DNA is TGTGCCAGTAGTAGTACAGGGGGCAGGAATCAGCCCCAGCATTTT. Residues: CASSSTGGRNQPQHF.